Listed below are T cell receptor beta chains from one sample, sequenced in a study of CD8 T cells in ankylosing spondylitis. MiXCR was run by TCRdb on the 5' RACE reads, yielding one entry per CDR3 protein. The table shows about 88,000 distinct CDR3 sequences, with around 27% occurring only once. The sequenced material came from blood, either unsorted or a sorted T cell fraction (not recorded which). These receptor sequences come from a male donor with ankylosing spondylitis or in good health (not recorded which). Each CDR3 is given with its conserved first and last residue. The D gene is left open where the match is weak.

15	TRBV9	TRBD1	CASSAGQGLVNEQFF
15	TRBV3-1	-	CASSRGQLVNSPLHF
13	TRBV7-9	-	CASSYGLGKPQHF
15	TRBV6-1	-	CASSMDSGPNQPQHF
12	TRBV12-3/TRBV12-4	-	CASSFGGPGYTF
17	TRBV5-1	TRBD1	CASSFLSPGQGADTQYF
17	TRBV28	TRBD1	CASSSQGQGRSYNEQFF
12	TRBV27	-	CATRPNAYTQYF
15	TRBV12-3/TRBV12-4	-	CASRLTGYLTDTQYF
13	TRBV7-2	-	CASSWKATDTQYF
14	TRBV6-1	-	CASTQGVRGSEQFF
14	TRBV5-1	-	CASSARARGTEAFF
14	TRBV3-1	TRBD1	CASSQDNRGRQAFF
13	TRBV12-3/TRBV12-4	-	CASSLVSETEAFF
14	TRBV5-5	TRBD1	CASRRGQEDQPQHF
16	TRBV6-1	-	CASRGSGAHSYNEQFF
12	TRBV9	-	CASSLRGTEAFF
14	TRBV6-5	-	CASSFTTGRVGYTF
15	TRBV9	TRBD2	CASSVGGGEYNEQFF
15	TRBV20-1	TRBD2	CSFLAGDPSTDTQYF
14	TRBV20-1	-	CSARRAGGNQPQHF
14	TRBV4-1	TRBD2	CASSQVGSGSRQFF
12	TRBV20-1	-	CSAGPGGETQYF
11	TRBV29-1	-	CSVDEARGYTF
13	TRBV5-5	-	CASSSRPEETQYF
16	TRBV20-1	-	CSARALGPGGDTEAFF
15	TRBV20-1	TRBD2	CSASSGLALVNEQFF
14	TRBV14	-	CASSQDNPENEQFF
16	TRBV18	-	CASSPTGRRDNTEAFF
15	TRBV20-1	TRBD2	CSARSLAESYNEQFF
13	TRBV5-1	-	CASSLGAGQPQHF
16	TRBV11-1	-	CASSPTIGRNAYEQYF
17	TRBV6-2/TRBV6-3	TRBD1	CASSDRTGGVSPGELFF
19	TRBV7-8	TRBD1	CASSLVLPDRGSDNQPQHF
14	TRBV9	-	CASSAPPMDTEAFF
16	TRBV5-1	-	CASSLYGSTSTDTQYF
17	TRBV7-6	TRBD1	CASSLVFIGTGLMNAYF
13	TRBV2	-	CASSVEGLETQYF
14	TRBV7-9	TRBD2	CASSSGLAGETQYF
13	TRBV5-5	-	CASSVDNQETQYF
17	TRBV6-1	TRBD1	CASSPPTGGTEGEKLFF
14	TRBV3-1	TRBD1	CASSQLGQGGEQFF
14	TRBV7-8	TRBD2	CASSLRTSPGELFF
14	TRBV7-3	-	CASSLIGTTDTQYF
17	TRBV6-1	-	CASGRQDDPATNEKLFF
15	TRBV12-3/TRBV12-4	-	CASSLNSLAKNIQYF
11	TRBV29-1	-	CSVEVQGGYTF
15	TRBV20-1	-	CSAHDPYSGANVLTF
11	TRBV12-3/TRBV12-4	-	CASSWGPEAFF
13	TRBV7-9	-	CASSFLGTNEQFF
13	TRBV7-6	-	CASSSGANYGYTF
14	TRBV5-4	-	CASSLGLGVGTQYF
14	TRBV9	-	CASSVGRESEKLFF